This T cell receptor beta chain was captured by sequencing in a study of blood T cell repertoires in COVID-19. As for the study in general: The United States, Italy and Spain provided the acute and convalescent COVID-19 samples. PBMCs, B-cell-depleted T cells, or T cells were the source of the cDNA or gDNA that made up the material.

The CDR3 loop spans 14 amino acids. Germline V gene lookup returns CDR1 SGHTA and CDR2 FQGNSA. Trimming cost V 1 base and J 4 bases, with 11 bases left between them. As processed by the authors: Cell counts per sample came from amplifying reference gene primers. Generated by immunoSEQ multiplex PCR, the TCRdb table keeps only in-frame clones and is missing some. The V and J calls and clone size are taken from that table; D and trimming were inferred from the DNA. The repertoire includes about 59,000 clones, approximately 81% of them detected once, and approximately 30% sits in the top ten. The sequence derives from a woman at least 80 years old with active or convalescent COVID-19. V is TRBV7-2 and J is TRBJ2-7, with D hard to call. The sample taken for sequencing was peripheral blood. The CDR3 here is CASSLGAGIYEQYF. The DNA for the CDR3 is TGTGCCAGCAGCTTAGGCGCAGGCATTTACGAGCAGTACTTC.